This TCR beta chain was profiled in a study of Ad26.COV2.S vaccination and SARS-CoV-2 variants. The CDR3 is 15 amino acids. Germline values: CDR1 SGHTA, CDR2 FQGTGA. V was pared by 2 bases and J by 10 bases, with 3 bases of the junction left unmatched. Some clones are missing from TCRdb's copy, which holds only in-frame ones; the method was immunoSEQ multiplex PCR. The sample carries 300,000 to 350,000 clones, 70% to 90% recorded once. Treatment here: around 19 received Ad26.COV2.S at low or high dose, single or two shots; five or six received placebo; per-sample allocation not given. Sampling took place 63 days after the first vaccine or placebo injection.

The clonotype comes from a person between 18 and 65 years old who received the Ad26.COV2.S COVID-19 vaccine or a placebo. The J gene is TRBJ2-2, the V gene TRBV7-3, with 14 bases fitting TRBD2. Sequencing used peripheral blood, obtained in a trial of Ad26.COV2.S vaccine versus placebo. For the CDR3, the DNA is TGTGCCAGCAGCTTAGGGACTAGCGGGAGAGAGGAGCTGTTTTTT. Its translation: CASSLGTSGREELFF.